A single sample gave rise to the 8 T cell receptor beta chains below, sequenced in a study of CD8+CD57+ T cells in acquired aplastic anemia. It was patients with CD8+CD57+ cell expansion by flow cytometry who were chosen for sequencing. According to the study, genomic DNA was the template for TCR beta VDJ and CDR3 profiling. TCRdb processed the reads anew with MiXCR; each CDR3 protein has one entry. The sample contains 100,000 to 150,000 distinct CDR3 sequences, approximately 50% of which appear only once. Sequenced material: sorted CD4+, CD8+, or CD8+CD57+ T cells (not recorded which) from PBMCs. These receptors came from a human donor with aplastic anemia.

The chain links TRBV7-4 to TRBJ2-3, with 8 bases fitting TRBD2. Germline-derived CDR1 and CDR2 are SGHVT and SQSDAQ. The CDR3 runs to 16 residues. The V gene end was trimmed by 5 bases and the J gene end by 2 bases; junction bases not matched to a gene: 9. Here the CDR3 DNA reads TGTGCCAGCAGCCCCAGCGGGGGAGGCTCCACAGATACGCAGTATTTT. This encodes CASSPSGGGSTDTQYF.

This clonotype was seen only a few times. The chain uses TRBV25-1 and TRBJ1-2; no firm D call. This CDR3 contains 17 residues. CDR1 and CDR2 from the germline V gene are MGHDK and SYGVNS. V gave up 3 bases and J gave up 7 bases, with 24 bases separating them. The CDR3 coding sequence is TGTGCCAGCAGTGAGCCCATCCGCCCCAAAGGCAGAAGTGGCTACACCTTC. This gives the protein CASSEPIRPKGRSGYTF.

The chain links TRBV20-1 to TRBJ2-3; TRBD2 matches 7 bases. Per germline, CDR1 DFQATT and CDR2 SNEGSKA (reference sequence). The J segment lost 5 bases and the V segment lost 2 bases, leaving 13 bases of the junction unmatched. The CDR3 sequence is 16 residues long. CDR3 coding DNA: TGCAGTGCTAGAAGAGGCCTAGCGGCCGTTCAAGATACGCAGTATTTT. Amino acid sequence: CSARRGLAAVQDTQYF.

This CDR3 reads CASSRLAASTDTQYF. In DNA form, the CDR3 reads TGTGCCAGCAGCAGACTAGCGGCTAGCACAGATACGCAGTATTTT. This chain joins TRBV12-3 or TRBV12-4 and TRBJ2-3; 9 nucleotides align to TRBD2. Germline trimming cut 6 bases from V and 0 bases from J; bases unmatched to any gene: 4. The CDR3 covers 15 residues.

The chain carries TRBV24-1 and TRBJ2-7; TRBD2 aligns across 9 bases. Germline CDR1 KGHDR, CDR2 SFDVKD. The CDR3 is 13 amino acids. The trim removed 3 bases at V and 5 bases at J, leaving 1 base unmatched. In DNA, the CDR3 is TGTGCCACCAGTGATAGCGGGGGGCACGAGCAGTACTTC. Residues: CATSDSGGHEQYF.

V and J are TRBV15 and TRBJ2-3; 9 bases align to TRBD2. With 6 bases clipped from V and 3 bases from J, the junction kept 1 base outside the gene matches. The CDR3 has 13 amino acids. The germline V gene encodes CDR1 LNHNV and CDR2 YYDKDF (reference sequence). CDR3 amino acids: CATSLAGTDTQYF. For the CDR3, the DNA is TGTGCCACCAGTCTAGCGGGAACAGATACGCAGTATTTT.

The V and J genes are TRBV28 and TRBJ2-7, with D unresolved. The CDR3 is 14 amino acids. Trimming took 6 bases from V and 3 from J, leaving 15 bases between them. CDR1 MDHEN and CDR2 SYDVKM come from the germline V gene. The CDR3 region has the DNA TGTGCCAGCAGCTTTCCTGCAGAACACTACGAGCAGTACTTC. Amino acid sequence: CASSFPAEHYEQYF.

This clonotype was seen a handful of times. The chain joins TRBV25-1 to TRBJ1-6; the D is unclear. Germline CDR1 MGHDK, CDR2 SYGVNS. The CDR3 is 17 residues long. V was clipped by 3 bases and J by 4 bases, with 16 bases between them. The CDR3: CASSDVELGIYNSPLHF. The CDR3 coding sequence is TGTGCCAGCAGTGACGTAGAGTTGGGGATATATAATTCACCCCTCCACTTT.